These 20 T cell receptor beta chains were sequenced from one sample in a study of blood T cell repertoires in COVID-19. Method: immunoSEQ multiplex PCR; TCRdb's copy keeps in-frame clones and lacks some. The profile shows approximately 140,000 clones, roughly 80% of them singletons. What was sequenced was peripheral blood. The origin of the receptors is a human donor in a cohort sampled during active COVID-19.

The V call is TRBV10-2, the J call TRBJ2-3; 7 positions agree with TRBD2. The CDR3 extends over 12 amino acids. V shed 4 bases, J shed 6 bases, and the junction held 1 base outside the gene matches. Germline V lookup: CDR1 WSHSY, CDR2 SAAADI. The CDR3 here is CASSVGGDTQYF. In DNA, the CDR3 is TGCGCCAGCAGTGTGGGGGGGGATACGCAGTATTTT.

The CDR3 nucleotides are TGCGCCAGCAGCCCTCAACTTGGCCAAGAGACCCAGTACTTC. This codes for CASSPQLGQETQYF. The rearrangement links TRBV4-3 to TRBJ2-5, with D unresolved. The CDR3 covers 14 residues. From germline, CDR1 is LGHNA and CDR2 YSLEER. Trimming shortened V by 4 bases and J by 1 base, and 10 bases separated the two germline ends.

Only one count was recorded for this clone. This sequence joins TRBV5-1 and TRBJ1-3; no clear D gene. Germline CDR1 is SGHRS and CDR2 is YFSETQ. V was shortened by 3 bases and J by 0 bases, with 19 bases between the two germline ends. The CDR3 length is 18 residues. The CDR3 bases are TGCGCCAGCAGCTCCTGGGCAACCTTCCCCAGCTCTGGAAACACCATATATTTT. Translated, it gives CASSSWATFPSSGNTIYF.

There are a few counts of this clone. CDR3 bases: TGTGCCTGGACTTTAGGGGGGGGTGAAGCTTTCTTT. Amino acid sequence: CAWTLGGGEAFF. This chain connects TRBV30 to TRBJ1-1; D is perhaps TRBD1 (6 bases). Germline assignment: CDR1 GTSNPN and CDR2 SVGIG (reference sequence). The germline V and J ends were trimmed by 4 bases and 7 bases, with 13 bases remaining between them. The CDR3 has 12 residues.

This chain uses TRBV18 with TRBJ2-3, with unresolved D. Germline CDR1 is KGHSH and CDR2 is LQKENI. This CDR3 has 15 amino acids. The ends were cut back, 2 bases at V and 2 bases at J, with 11 bases in the middle. The CDR3 region is CASSPGAIYTDTQYF. In nucleotides, the CDR3 is TGTGCCAGCTCACCAGGAGCAATCTACACAGATACGCAGTATTTT.

The genes are TRBV6-5 and TRBJ2-5, with D perhaps matching TRBD1 (6 bases). Deletions cut 6 bases from V and 5 bases from J, with 13 bases between. The CDR3 covers 13 residues. Germline V CDR1 and CDR2: MNHEY, SVGAGI. The CDR3 is CASSLAGVETQYF. CDR3 bases: TGTGCCAGCAGCCTTGCAGGGGTGGAGACCCAGTACTTC.

The genes are TRBV7-2 and TRBJ2-5; D is perhaps TRBD1 (6 bases). The length of the CDR3 is 15 residues. Trimming stripped 5 bases from V and 5 bases from J, with 18 bases between. Germline loops: CDR1 SGHTA, CDR2 FQGNSA. The CDR3 nucleotides read TGTGCCAGCAGCCTGGACCTGGACAGTCTTGAGACCCAGTACTTC. It is translated as CASSLDLDSLETQYF.

The gene calls are TRBV3-1 (or the pseudogene TRBV3-2) and TRBJ2-5; TRBD2 matches at 15 bases. V gave up 3 bases and J gave up 4 bases; unmatched junction bases: 12. In germline, CDR1 is LGHDT, CDR2 YNNKEL (reference sequence). This CDR3 has 19 amino acids. CDR3 sequence reads: CASSQGLAGGLTPPETQYF. DNA for the CDR3: TGTGCCAGCAGCCAGGGACTAGCGGGGGGCCTTACCCCCCCAGAGACCCAGTACTTC.

The genes are TRBV7-3 and TRBJ1-2; D is ambiguous. The CDR3 has 14 residues. Germline V gene sequence: CDR1 SGHTA, CDR2 FQGTGA. V was shortened by 0 bases and J by 5 bases, with 10 bases between the two germline ends. CDR3 bases: TGTGCCAGCAGCTTAACCCACAGTGGGTATGGCTACACCTTC. Its protein product is CASSLTHSGYGYTF.

The J gene is TRBJ1-1, the V gene TRBV27; perhaps TRBD1 as D (6 bases). The V end was cut by 8 bases, the J end by 5 bases, with 18 bases between. The germline V gene encodes CDR1 MNHEY and CDR2 SMNVEV (reference sequence). The CDR3 has 14 residues. The CDR3 protein is CASGTGTLGTEAFF. The CDR3 bases are TGTGCCAGCGGCACAGGGACGTTAGGGACTGAAGCTTTCTTT.

The V call is TRBV5-5, the J call TRBJ2-2; a possible D gene is TRBD1 (6 bases). Germline CDR1 SGHKS, CDR2 YYEKEE (reference sequence). The germline V and J ends were trimmed by 3 bases and 1 base, with 7 bases remaining between them. The CDR3 loop spans 14 amino acids. The CDR3 reads CASSSGQNTGELFF. For the CDR3, the DNA is TGTGCCAGCAGCTCGGGACAGAACACCGGGGAGCTGTTTTTT.

The chain employs TRBV9 and TRBJ1-2; 8 nucleotides agree with TRBD1. V was pared by 4 bases and J by 4 bases, with 9 bases of the junction left unmatched. Germline V lookup: CDR1 SGDLS, CDR2 YYNGEE. The CDR3 has 15 residues. The CDR3 reads CASSPGQGGSYGYTF. The CDR3 DNA is TGTGCCAGCAGCCCCGGACAGGGAGGTAGCTATGGCTACACCTTC.

This clone has more than one count but fewer than ten. The rearrangement links TRBV2 to TRBJ1-5; 7 positions match TRBD1. V dropped 5 bases and J dropped 8; count of bases not matched to a gene: 3. There are 12 residues in the CDR3. Germline values: CDR1 SNHLY, CDR2 FYNNEI. The chain's CDR3 is CASSSGGEPQHF. In nucleotides, the CDR3 is TGTGCCAGCAGTTCAGGGGGAGAGCCCCAGCATTTT.

This chain connects TRBV4-1 to TRBJ2-1; 12 nucleotides line up with TRBD2. V trimming: 4 bases; J trimming: 2 bases; junction bases outside the gene matches: 6. The CDR3 covers 17 residues. Germline V gene lookup returns CDR1 MGHRA and CDR2 YSYEKL. The CDR3 protein is CASSPQTSGGTYNEQFF. The CDR3 nucleotides are TGCGCCAGCAGCCCTCAGACTAGCGGGGGTACCTACAATGAGCAGTTCTTC.

The gene calls are TRBV4-1 and TRBJ1-5; weak D call: TRBD1 (6 bases). The CDR3 sequence is 16 residues long. V lost 1 base, J lost 2 bases, and 12 bases lay in between. Germline V lookup: CDR1 MGHRA, CDR2 YSYEKL. CDR3 loop: CASSQAGAGGNQPQHF. The CDR3 bases are TGCGCCAGCAGCCAAGCCGGCGCAGGGGGCAATCAGCCCCAGCATTTT.

This chain connects TRBV5-1 to TRBJ2-5; maybe TRBD1 (6 bases). Germline CDR1 reads SGHRS; CDR2 reads YFSETQ. This CDR3 spans 14 amino acids. V was pared by 2 bases and J by 1 base, with 9 bases between. The CDR3 region has the DNA TGCGCCAGCAGCTTACAGGGAAGCCAAGAGACCCAGTACTTC. Its protein is CASSLQGSQETQYF.

The chain recombines TRBV6-5 with TRBJ2-7; a possible D gene is TRBD1 (6 bases). The CDR3 has 15 amino acids. Germline CDR1 MNHEY, CDR2 SVGAGI. Between the trimmed V and J ends, which lost 6 bases and 0 bases, there was a span of 15 bases. The CDR3, as DNA: TGTGCCAGCAGCAAAGGACAGAGAAGCTCCTACGAGCAGTACTTC. Its translation is CASSKGQRSSYEQYF.

CDR3: CASSSRDRGLGYTF. The CDR3 nucleotides read TGTGCCAGCAGTTCCCGGGACAGGGGGCTTGGCTACACCTTC. The V gene is TRBV6-2 or TRBV6-3, the J gene TRBJ1-2; 12 nucleotides line up with TRBD1. CDR1 and CDR2 from the germline V gene are MNHEY and SVGEGT. After removal of 4 bases from V and 7 bases from J, the junction contained 4 bases not matched to a gene. This CDR3 contains 14 residues.

The chain carries TRBV6-6 and TRBJ2-7, with unresolved D. Trimming shortened V by 5 bases and J by 0 bases, and 20 bases separated the two germline ends. CDR1 and CDR2 from the germline V gene are MNHNY and SVGAGI (reference sequence). This CDR3 region has 17 residues. CDR3 protein: CASSLSSGWASSYEQYF. As DNA, the CDR3 is TGTGCCAGCAGTCTGTCCTCAGGTTGGGCAAGCTCCTACGAGCAGTACTTC.

This clone was counted only a few times. The chain links TRBV27 to TRBJ1-2; D remains ambiguous. The V end was cut by 4 bases, the J end by 0 bases, with 9 bases between. The CDR3 extends over 14 amino acids. CDR1 is MNHEY, CDR2 SMNVEV, per germline (reference sequence). The CDR3 DNA reads TGTGCCAGCAGTTCGACACATTCTAACTATGGCTACACCTTC. It yields the protein CASSSTHSNYGYTF.